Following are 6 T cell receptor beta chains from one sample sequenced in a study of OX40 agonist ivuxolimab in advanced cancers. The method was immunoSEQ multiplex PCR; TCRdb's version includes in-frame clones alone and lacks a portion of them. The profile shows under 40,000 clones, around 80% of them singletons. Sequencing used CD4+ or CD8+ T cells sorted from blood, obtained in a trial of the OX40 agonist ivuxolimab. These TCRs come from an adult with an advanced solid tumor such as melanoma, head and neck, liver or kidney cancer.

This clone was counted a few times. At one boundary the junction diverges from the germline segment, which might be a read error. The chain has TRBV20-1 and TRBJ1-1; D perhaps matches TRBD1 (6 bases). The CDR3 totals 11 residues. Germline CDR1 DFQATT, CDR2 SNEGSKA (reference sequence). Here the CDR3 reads CSLFGHRAQGF. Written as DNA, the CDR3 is TGCAGCCTTTTCGGGCACAGGGCCCAGGGATTT.

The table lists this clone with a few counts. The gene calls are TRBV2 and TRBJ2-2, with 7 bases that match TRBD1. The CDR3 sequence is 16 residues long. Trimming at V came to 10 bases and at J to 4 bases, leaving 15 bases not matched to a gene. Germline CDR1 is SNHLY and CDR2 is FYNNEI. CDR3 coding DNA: TGTGCCACTCAACGCTCACAGGGGTTTCGCACCGGGGAGCTGTTTTTT. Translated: CATQRSQGFRTGELFF.

The CDR3 reads CASSYTPGNTIYF. The CDR3, as DNA: TGTGCCAGCAGCTATACTCCTGGAAACACCATATATTTT. This chain joins TRBV28 and TRBJ1-3, with no clear D. CDR1 and CDR2 from the germline V gene are MDHEN and SYDVKM. This CDR3 is built from 13 residues. V shed 6 bases and J shed 2 bases, with 8 bases lying between them.

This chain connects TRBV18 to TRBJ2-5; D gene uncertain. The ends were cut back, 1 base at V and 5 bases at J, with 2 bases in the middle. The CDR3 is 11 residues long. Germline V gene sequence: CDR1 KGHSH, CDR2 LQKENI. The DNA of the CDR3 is TGTGCCAGCTCACCACTGGAGACCCAGTACTTC. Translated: CASSPLETQYF. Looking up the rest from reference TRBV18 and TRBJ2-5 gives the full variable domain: NAGVMQNPRHLVRRRGQEARLRCSPMKGHSHVYWYRQLPEEGLKFMVYLQKENIIDESGMPKERFSAEFPKEGPSILRIQQVVRGDSAAYFCASSPLETQYFGPGTRLLVL.

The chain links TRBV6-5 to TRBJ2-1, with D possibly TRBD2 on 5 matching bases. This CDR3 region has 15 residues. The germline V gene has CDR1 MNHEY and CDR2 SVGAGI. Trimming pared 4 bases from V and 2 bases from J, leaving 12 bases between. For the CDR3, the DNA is TGTGCCAGCAGTTCCCCTAGCCGTACCTACAATGAGCAGTTCTTC. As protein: CASSSPSRTYNEQFF.

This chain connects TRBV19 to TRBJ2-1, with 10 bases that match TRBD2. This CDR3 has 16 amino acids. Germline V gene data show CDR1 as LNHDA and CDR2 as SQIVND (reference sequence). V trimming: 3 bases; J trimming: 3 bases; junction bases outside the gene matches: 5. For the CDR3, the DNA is TGTGCCAGTAGTATTCAGGGACTAGCGCACTACAATGAGCAGTTCTTC. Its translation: CASSIQGLAHYNEQFF.